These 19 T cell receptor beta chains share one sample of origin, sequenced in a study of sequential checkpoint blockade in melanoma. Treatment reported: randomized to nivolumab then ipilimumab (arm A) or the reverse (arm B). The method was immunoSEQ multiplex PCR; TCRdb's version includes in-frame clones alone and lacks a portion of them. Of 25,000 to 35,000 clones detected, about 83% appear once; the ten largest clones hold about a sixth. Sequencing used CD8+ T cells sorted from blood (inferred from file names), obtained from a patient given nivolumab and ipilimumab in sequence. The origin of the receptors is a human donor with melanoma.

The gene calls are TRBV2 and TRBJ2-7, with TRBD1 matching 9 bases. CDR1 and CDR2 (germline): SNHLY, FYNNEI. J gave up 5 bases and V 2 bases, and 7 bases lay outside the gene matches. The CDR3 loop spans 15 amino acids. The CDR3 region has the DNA TGTGCCAGCAGTGAAATAAGGGACAGGGCAAACGAGCAGTACTTC. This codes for CASSEIRDRANEQYF.

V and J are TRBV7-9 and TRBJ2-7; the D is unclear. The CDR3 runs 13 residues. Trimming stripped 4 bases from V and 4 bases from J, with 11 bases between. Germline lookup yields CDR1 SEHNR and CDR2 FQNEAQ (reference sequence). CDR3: CASSSPSSYEQYF. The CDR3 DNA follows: TGTGCCAGCAGCTCCCCTAGTAGTTACGAGCAGTACTTC.

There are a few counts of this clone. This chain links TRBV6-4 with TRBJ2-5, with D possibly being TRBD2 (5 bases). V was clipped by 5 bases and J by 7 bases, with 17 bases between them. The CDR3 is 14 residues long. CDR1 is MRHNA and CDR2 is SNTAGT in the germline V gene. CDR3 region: CASSSSETGVTQYF. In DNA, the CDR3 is TGTGCCAGCAGTTCGTCCGAGACCGGGGTGACCCAGTACTTC.

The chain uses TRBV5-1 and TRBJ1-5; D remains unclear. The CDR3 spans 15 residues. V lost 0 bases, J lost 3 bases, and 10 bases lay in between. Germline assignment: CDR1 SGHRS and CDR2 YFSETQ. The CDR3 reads CASSLGVAPNQPQHF. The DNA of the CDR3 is TGCGCCAGCAGCTTGGGCGTAGCCCCCAATCAGCCCCAGCATTTT.

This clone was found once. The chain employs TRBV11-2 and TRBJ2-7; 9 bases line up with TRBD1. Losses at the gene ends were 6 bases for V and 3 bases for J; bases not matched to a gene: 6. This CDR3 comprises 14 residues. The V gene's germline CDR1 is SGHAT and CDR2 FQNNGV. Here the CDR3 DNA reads TGTGCCAGCAGTTTACCGGGACAGGGCTACGAGCAGTACTTC. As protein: CASSLPGQGYEQYF.

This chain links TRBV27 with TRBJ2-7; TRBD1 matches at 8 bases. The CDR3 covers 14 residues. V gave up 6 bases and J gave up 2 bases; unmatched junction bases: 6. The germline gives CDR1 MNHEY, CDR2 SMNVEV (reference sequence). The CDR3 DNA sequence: TGTGCCAGCAGCAGAGGGGGACAGGCCTACGAGCAGTACTTC. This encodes CASSRGGQAYEQYF.

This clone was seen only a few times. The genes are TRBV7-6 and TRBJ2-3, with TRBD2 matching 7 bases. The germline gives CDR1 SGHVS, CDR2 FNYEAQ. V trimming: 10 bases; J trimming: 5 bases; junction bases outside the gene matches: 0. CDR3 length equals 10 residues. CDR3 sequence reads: CATGGDTQYF. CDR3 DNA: TGTGCCACGGGGGGAGATACGCAGTATTTT.

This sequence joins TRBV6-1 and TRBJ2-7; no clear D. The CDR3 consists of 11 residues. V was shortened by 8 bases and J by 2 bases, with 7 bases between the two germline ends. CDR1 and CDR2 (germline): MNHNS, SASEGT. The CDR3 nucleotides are TGTGCCAGCTCTCCGGCCTACGAGCAGTACTTC. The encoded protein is CASSPAYEQYF.

The CDR3 here is CASSDPGLAATDTQYF. CDR3 bases: TGTGCCAGCAGTGATCCGGGACTAGCGGCCACAGATACGCAGTATTTT. The chain uses TRBV27 and TRBJ2-3; 11 bases map to TRBD2. The CDR3 has 16 amino acids. Germline V gene lookup returns CDR1 MNHEY and CDR2 SMNVEV (reference sequence). V trimming: 5 bases; J trimming: 2 bases; junction bases outside the gene matches: 6.

CDR3 nucleotide sequence: TGTGCCAGCAGAATATCTACCGGGACAGGGGGAAAGCAGTACTTC. Its translation: CASRISTGTGGKQYF. The chain has TRBV2 and TRBJ2-7, with TRBD1 identical over 11 bases. Trimming cost V 6 bases and J 8 bases; bases outside gene matches: 12. The length of the CDR3 is 15 residues. Germline loops: CDR1 SNHLY, CDR2 FYNNEI.

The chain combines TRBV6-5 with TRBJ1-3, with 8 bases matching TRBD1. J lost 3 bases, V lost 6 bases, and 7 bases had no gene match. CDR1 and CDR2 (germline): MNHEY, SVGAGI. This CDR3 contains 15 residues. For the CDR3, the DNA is TGTGCCAGCAGGGCCCAGGGGGCTGGTGGAAACACCATATATTTT. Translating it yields CASRAQGAGGNTIYF.

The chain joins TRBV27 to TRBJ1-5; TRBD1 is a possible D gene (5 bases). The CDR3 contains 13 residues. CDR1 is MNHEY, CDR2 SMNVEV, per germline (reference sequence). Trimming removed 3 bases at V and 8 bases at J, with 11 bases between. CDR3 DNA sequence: TGTGCCAGCAGTTTTCAGGGCTGGGAGCCCCAGCATTTT. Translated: CASSFQGWEPQHF.

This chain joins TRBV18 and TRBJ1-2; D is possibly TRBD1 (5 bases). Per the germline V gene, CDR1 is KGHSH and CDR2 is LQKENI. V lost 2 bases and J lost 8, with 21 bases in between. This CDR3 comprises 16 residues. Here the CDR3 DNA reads TGTGCCAGCTCACCAAGGGCGGGGCAGGCCGAACTAGGCTACACCTTC. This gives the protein CASSPRAGQAELGYTF.

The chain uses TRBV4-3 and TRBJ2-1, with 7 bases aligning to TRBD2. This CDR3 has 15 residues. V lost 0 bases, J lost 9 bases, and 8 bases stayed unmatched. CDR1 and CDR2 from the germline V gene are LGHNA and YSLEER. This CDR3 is CASSQDSASGIEQFF. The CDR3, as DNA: TGCGCCAGCAGCCAAGATTCCGCTAGCGGCATTGAGCAGTTCTTC.

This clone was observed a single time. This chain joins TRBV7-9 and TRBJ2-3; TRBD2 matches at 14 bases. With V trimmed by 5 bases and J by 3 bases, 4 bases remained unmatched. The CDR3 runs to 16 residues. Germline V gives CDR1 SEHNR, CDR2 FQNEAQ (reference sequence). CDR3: CASSRLAGGHTDTQYF. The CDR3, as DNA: TGTGCCAGCAGCCGACTAGCGGGAGGGCATACAGATACGCAGTATTTT.

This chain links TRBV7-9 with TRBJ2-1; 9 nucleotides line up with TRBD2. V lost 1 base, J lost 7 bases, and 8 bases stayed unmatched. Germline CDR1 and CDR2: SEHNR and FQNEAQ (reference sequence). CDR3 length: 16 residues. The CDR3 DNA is TGTGCCAGCAGCTTAGTCGGTAGCGGGAGAGCGAATGAGCAGTTCTTC. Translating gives CASSLVGSGRANEQFF.

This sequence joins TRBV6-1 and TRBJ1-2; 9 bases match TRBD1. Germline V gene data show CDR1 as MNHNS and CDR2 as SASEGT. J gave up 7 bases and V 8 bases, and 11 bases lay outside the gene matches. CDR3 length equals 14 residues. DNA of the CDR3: TGTGCCAGCGGGTTCCCGGGACAGGGAGGTGGCTACACCTTC. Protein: CASGFPGQGGGYTF.

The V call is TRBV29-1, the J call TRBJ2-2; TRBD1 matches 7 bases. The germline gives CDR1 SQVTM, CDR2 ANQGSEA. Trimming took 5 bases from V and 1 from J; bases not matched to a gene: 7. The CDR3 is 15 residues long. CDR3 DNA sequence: TGCAGCGTTCCCGGGACAGAGTTGAACACCGGGGAGCTGTTTTTT. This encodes CSVPGTELNTGELFF.

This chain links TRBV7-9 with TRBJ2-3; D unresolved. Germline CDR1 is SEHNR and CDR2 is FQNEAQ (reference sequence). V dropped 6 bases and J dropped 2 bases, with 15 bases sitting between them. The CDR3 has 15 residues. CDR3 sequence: CASSASPHITDTQYF. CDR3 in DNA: TGTGCCAGCAGTGCCTCCCCACACATCACAGATACGCAGTATTTT.